This T cell receptor beta chain was retrieved from a study of CD8 T cells in ankylosing spondylitis. General study points: A TCR beta motif of 7 or 8 highly homologous variants appeared characteristic of ankylosing spondylitis blood. Clones linked to disease were reported to show significant enrichment in matched ankylosing spondylitis synovial fluid.

At least ten counts were recorded for this clonotype. The target antigen is unknown. Trimming left V 3 bases short and J 7 bases short, with 13 bases between. Germline assignment: CDR1 MGHRA and CDR2 YSYEKL. The CDR3 is made up of 15 amino acids. From the 5' RACE reads, TCRdb called clonotypes with MiXCR, one entry per CDR3 protein. The table has roughly 230,000 distinct CDR3 sequences, over 9.5% seen once; the top ten hold 2% to 3%. The V gene is TRBV4-1, the J gene TRBJ1-6; D remains ambiguous. Source material: blood, either unsorted or a sorted T cell fraction (not recorded which). The sequence was collected from a male donor with ankylosing spondylitis or in good health (not recorded which). The CDR3 loop is CASSHPTGVNSPLHF. The CDR3 region has the DNA TGCGCCAGCAGCCACCCCACGGGAGTGAATTCACCCCTCCACTTT.